This entry describes one T cell receptor beta chain. The sample originates from a study of cytomegalovirus exposure and HLA in healthy donors. Whole-study context: The roughly 110 validation repertoires were produced on the same platform as the 550 to 750 repertoires of the first cohort. This was reported in a later analysis.

The table came from immunoSEQ multiplex PCR; TCRdb's copy has only in-frame clones and leaves some out. The sample holds a few hundred thousand clones, about nine tenths seen once. The V end lost 0 bases, the J end lost 4 bases, and 9 bases lay between the germline ends. The germline V gene has CDR1 MGHRA and CDR2 YSYEKL. This CDR3 has 14 residues. The source material was PBMCs. V is TRBV4-1 and J is TRBJ1-2; D is unresolved. This receptor was obtained from a woman in her late teens or twenties in good health and CMV-seronegative. The DNA of the CDR3 is TGCGCCAGCAGCCAAGAGGTTACCAGCTATGGCTACACCTTC. Amino acid sequence: CASSQEVTSYGYTF.